Sequencing of this T cell receptor (beta chain) was carried out in a study of blood T cell repertoires in COVID-19. Concerning this clone itself: One junction end does not reproduce the germline sequence, and a read error may be involved.

Generated by immunoSEQ multiplex PCR, the TCRdb table keeps only in-frame clones and is missing some. The sample has roughly 150,000 clones; approximately 73% are singletons. The sequenced sample was peripheral blood. This sequence was found in a man aged 55 to 69 with acute or convalescent COVID-19.

CDR3 residues: CAWSVLAGGTDMQYF. CDR3 sequence (DNA): TGTGCCTGGAGTGTCCTAGCGGGGGGGACAGATATGCAGTATTTT. The genes are TRBV30 and TRBJ2-3, with 12 nucleotides matching TRBD2. The germline CDR1 and CDR2 sequences are GTSNPN and SVGIG (reference sequence). The CDR3 consists of 15 residues.